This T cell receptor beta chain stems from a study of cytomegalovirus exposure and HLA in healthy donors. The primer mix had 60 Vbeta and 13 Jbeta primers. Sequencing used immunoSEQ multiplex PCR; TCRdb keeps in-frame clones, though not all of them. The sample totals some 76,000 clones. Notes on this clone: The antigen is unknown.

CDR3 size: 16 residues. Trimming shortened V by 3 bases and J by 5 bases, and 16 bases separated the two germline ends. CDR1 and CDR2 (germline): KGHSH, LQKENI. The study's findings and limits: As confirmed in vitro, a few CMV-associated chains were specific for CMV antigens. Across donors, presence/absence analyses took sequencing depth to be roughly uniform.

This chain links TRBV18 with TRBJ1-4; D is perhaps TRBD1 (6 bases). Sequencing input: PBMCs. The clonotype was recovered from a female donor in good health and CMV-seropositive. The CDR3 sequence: CASSPISGTSNEKLFF. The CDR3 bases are TGTGCCAGCTCACCGATCTCCGGGACAAGCAATGAAAAACTGTTTTTT.